These 18 T cell receptor beta chains were sequenced from one sample in a study of early T cells in non-severe SARS-CoV-2 infection. TCRdb passed the 5' RACE reads through MiXCR, listing each CDR3 protein once. The table has about 61,000 distinct CDR3 sequences, more than 10% seen once; the top ten hold about 1.2%. Sequencing was performed on whole blood, taken at baseline. These receptors were obtained from an adult who was a healthcare worker with PCR-confirmed SARS-CoV-2 infection or an uninfected control (not recorded which). The donor label of this sample is uncertain.

The J gene is TRBJ1-6, the V gene TRBV7-3, with TRBD1 matching 7 bases. Losses at the gene ends were 5 bases for V and 7 bases for J; bases not matched to a gene: 5. Per the germline V gene, CDR1 is SGHTA and CDR2 is FQGTGA. The CDR3 consists of 14 residues. CDR3 sequence: CASSPGTANSPLHF. DNA for the CDR3: TGTGCCAGCAGCCCCGGGACAGCGAATTCACCCCTCCACTTT.

This clonotype was detected a few times. The rearrangement uses TRBV10-1 and TRBJ2-7; 12 bases map to TRBD1. Germline lookup yields CDR1 WNHNN and CDR2 SYGVQD (reference sequence). The CDR3 covers 16 residues. The V and J ends lost 7 bases and 7 bases, in that order; junction bases with no gene match: 14. This chain's CDR3 is CASTKRDRGQIEEQYV. The CDR3 DNA follows: TGCGCCAGCACCAAACGGGACAGGGGGCAGATAGAAGAGCAGTACGTC.

This clonotype was recorded at least ten times. The rearrangement uses TRBV27 and TRBJ2-3; 11 positions agree with TRBD2. With 8 bases clipped from V and 4 bases from J, the junction kept 5 bases outside the gene matches. This CDR3 has 14 amino acids. Germline V gives CDR1 MNHEY, CDR2 SMNVEV (reference sequence). The chain's CDR3 is CASATSGGPDTQYF. The CDR3 nucleotides read TGTGCCAGCGCAACTAGCGGGGGCCCAGATACGCAGTATTTT.

The chain has TRBV11-2 and TRBJ2-3; 9 bases agree with TRBD1. The CDR3 sequence is 16 residues long. Germline CDR1 SGHAT, CDR2 FQNNGV. J gave up 6 bases and V 1 base, and 8 bases lay outside the gene matches. CDR3 protein: CASSLVLTGGMDTQYF. CDR3 sequence (DNA): TGTGCCAGCAGCTTAGTACTAACAGGGGGCATGGATACGCAGTATTTT.

This clonotype was recorded a few times. The V gene is TRBV9, the J gene TRBJ1-4; D is unclear. V was trimmed by 4 bases and J by 10 bases, leaving 11 bases between them. The CDR3 spans 12 residues. Germline CDR1 is SGDLS and CDR2 is YYNGEE. The DNA of the CDR3 is TGTGCCAGCAGCTTAGACTCGGGAAAACTGTTTTTT. This codes for CASSLDSGKLFF.

The rearrangement uses TRBV6-1 and TRBJ1-1; the match to TRBD1 covers 8 bases. J gave up 5 bases and V 6 bases, and 11 bases lay outside the gene matches. CDR3 length equals 15 residues. Germline V gene lookup returns CDR1 MNHNS and CDR2 SASEGT. The CDR3 DNA reads as TGTGCCAGCAGAACTGACAGGGGAAGAGAAACTGAAGCTTTCTTT. It yields the protein CASRTDRGRETEAFF.

The V gene is TRBV7-2, the J gene TRBJ2-3, with 14 positions matching TRBD2. The CDR3 contains 18 residues. CDR1 is SGHTA, CDR2 FQGNSA, per germline. After removal of 5 bases from V and 6 bases from J, the junction contained 13 bases not matched to a gene. Here the CDR3 DNA reads TGTGCCAGCAGCCCAGCGACTAGACTAGCGGGGGGGTCGGATACGCAGTATTTT. This translates into CASSPATRLAGGSDTQYF.

This clonotype was picked up a small number of times. The chain joins TRBV20-1 to TRBJ2-1, with D unclear. This CDR3 has 12 amino acids. The V end was cut by 5 bases, the J end by 4 bases, with 9 bases between. CDR1 is DFQATT, CDR2 SNEGSKA, per germline (reference sequence). CDR3 loop: CSADIKYNEQFF. CDR3 nucleotide sequence: TGCAGTGCTGATATCAAGTACAATGAGCAGTTCTTC.

This clonotype came up many times. The chain is built from TRBV11-2 and TRBJ1-2, with D unresolved. The CDR3 is 12 amino acids. Deletions cut 5 bases from V and 2 bases from J, with 6 bases between. The germline V gene encodes CDR1 SGHAT and CDR2 FQNNGV. CDR3 coding DNA: TGTGCCAGCAGCCAGGACAACTATGGCTACACCTTC. It yields the protein CASSQDNYGYTF. The full variable domain, completed using reference TRBV11-2 and TRBJ1-2, is EAGVAQSPRYKIIEKRQSVAFWCNPISGHATLYWYQQILGQGPKLLIQFQNNGVVDDSQLPKDRFSAERLKGVDSTLKIQPAKLEDSAVYLCASSQDNYGYTFGSGTRLTVV.

This clonotype was seen a single time. The CDR3 DNA follows: TGTGCCAGTAGCCCCCGGGGGGTCTATAGCAATCAGCCCCAGCATTTT. This gives the protein CASSPRGVYSNQPQHF. The V and J genes are TRBV19 and TRBJ1-5; possibly TRBD1 for D (5 bases). The germline CDR1 and CDR2 sequences are LNHDA and SQIVND (reference sequence). The CDR3 covers 16 residues. The ends were cut back, 6 bases at V and 0 bases at J, with 15 bases in the middle.

This rearrangement joins TRBV29-1 to TRBJ2-5; D gene ambiguous. V lost 3 bases to trimming and J lost 0 bases, with 8 bases between them. This CDR3 contains 13 residues. CDR1 and CDR2 (germline): SQVTM, ANQGSEA. The CDR3 loop reads CSVERSDQETQYF. CDR3 DNA sequence: TGCAGCGTTGAGCGGTCAGACCAAGAGACCCAGTACTTC.

The genes are TRBV5-4 and TRBJ1-1; possible D gene TRBD1, 6 bases. In germline, CDR1 is SGHNT, CDR2 YYREEE (reference sequence). V lost 3 bases, J lost 8 bases, and 17 bases lay in between. The CDR3 loop spans 14 amino acids. CDR3 region: CASSSNDRIGEAFF. CDR3 bases: TGTGCCAGCAGCTCAAATGACAGGATAGGGGAAGCTTTCTTT.

This clonotype was seen just once. This chain joins TRBV3-1 and TRBJ1-4; D not resolved. V was clipped by 3 bases and J by 2 bases, with 4 bases between them. CDR3 length: 13 amino acids. Germline V gene lookup returns CDR1 LGHDT and CDR2 YNNKEL (reference sequence). DNA of the CDR3: TGTGCCAGCAGCCAGAGGACTAATGAAAAACTGTTTTTT. It specifies CASSQRTNEKLFF.

This clonotype was seen only a few times. The chain links TRBV7-3 to TRBJ1-1; D gene ambiguous. Germline CDR1 SGHTA, CDR2 FQGTGA. This CDR3 has 13 amino acids. V was trimmed by 2 bases and J by 0 bases, leaving 4 bases between them. The chain's CDR3 is CASSLHVNTEAFF. The CDR3 DNA is TGTGCCAGCAGCTTACACGTGAACACTGAAGCTTTCTTT. Variable domain in full (rest from reference TRBV7-3 and TRBJ1-1): GAGVSQTPSNKVTEKGKYVELRCDPISGHTALYWYRQSLGQGPEFLIYFQGTGAADDSGLPNDRFFAVRPEGSVSTLKIQRTERGDSAVYLCASSLHVNTEAFFGQGTRLTVV.

This chain connects TRBV4-2 to TRBJ1-1; possibly TRBD1 for D (5 bases). V lost 1 base and J lost 2, with 8 bases in between. Germline CDR1 and CDR2: LGHNA and YNFKEQ. There are 14 residues in the CDR3. The CDR3 bases are TGTGCCAGCAGCCAAGTAGGGACCAACACTGAAGCTTTCTTT. Amino acid sequence: CASSQVGTNTEAFF.

In its sample, this clonotype was seen many times. The chain couples TRBV24-1 to TRBJ2-1, with D possibly TRBD1 on 5 matching bases. V lost 1 base and J lost 9, with 6 bases in between. This CDR3 comprises 12 residues. Germline-derived CDR1 and CDR2 are KGHDR and SFDVKD. DNA for the CDR3: TGTGCCACCAGTGATTTAACAGGTGAGCAGTTCTTC. As protein: CATSDLTGEQFF.

This sequence joins TRBV18 and TRBJ2-7, with D uncertain. V was trimmed by 3 bases and J by 7 bases, leaving 16 bases between them. Germline assignment: CDR1 KGHSH and CDR2 LQKENI. The CDR3 contains 14 residues. CDR3 in DNA: TGTGCCAGCTCACCGTTTCAAGGGTACGAAGAGCAGTACGTC. It codes for CASSPFQGYEEQYV.

This clonotype occurred a few times. V gene TRBV5-1 combines with J gene TRBJ2-3; D gene unclear. The V gene lost 4 bases and the J gene lost 0 bases, with 15 bases spanning the gap. Germline V gene data show CDR1 as SGHRS and CDR2 as YFSETQ. CDR3 length equals 16 residues. The CDR3: CASSLSTVGSTDTQYF. In nucleotides, the CDR3 is TGCGCCAGCAGCCTATCAACCGTGGGTAGCACAGATACGCAGTATTTT.